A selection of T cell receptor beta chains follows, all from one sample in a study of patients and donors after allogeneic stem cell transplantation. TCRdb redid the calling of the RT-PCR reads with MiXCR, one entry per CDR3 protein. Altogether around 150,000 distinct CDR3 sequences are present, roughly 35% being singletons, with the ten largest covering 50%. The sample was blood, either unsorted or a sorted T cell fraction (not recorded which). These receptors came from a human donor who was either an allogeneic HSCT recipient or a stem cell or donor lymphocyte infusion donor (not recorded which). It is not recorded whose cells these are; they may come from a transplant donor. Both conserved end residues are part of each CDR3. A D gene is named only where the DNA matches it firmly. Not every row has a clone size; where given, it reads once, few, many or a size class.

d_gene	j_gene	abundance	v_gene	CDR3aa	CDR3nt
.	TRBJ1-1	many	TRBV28	CASRSQGNTEAFF	TGTGCCAGCAGATCACAGGGGAACACTGAAGCTTTCTTT
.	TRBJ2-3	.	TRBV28	CASIPSGPDTQYF	TGTGCCAGCATTCCCTCGGGCCCTGATACGCAGTATTTT
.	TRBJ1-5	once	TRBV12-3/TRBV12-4	CASSTTGYQPQHF	TGTGCCAGCAGTACAACAGGGTATCAGCCCCAGCATTTT
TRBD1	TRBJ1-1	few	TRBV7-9	CASSETGGNTEAFF	TGTGCCAGCAGCGAGACAGGGGGGAACACTGAAGCTTTCTTT
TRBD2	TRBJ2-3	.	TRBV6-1	CASSDPSGSTDTQYF	TGTGCCAGCAGTGATCCTAGCGGTAGCACAGATACGCAGTATTTT
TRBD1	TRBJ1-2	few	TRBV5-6	CASSLWDRVFHGYTF	TGTGCCAGCAGCTTGTGGGACAGGGTGTTCCATGGCTACACCTTC
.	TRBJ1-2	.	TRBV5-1	CASTLSGTHGYTF	TGCGCCAGCACCCTCTCAGGGACACATGGCTACACCTTC
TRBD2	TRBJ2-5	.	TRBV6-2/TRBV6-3	CASSSAGAYQETQYF	TGTGCCAGCAGTTCAGCGGGGGCATACCAAGAGACCCAGTACTTC
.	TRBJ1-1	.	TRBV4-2	CASRALNTEAFF	TGTGCCAGCCGGGCCCTGAACACTGAAGCTTTCTTT
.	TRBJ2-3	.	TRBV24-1	CATSDPMLFQLGPDTQYF	TGTGCCACCAGTGATCCGATGCTTTTCCAACTAGGCCCAGATACGCAGTATTTT
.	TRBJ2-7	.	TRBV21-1	CASSKVPGQGSYEQYF	TGTGCCAGCAGCAAAGTCCCGGGACAGGGCTCCTACGAGCAGTACTTC
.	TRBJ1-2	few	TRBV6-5	CASSYGEVYGYTF	TGTGCCAGCAGTTACGGGGAGGTCTATGGCTACACCTTC
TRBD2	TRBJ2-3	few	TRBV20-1	CSARGLAGNTDTQYF	TGCAGTGCTAGGGGACTAGCGGGAAACACAGATACGCAGTATTTT
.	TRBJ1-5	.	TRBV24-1	CATSEGRGNQPQHF	TGTGCCACCAGTGAGGGTCGGGGGAATCAGCCCCAGCATTTT
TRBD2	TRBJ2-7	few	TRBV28	CASTTGGYEQYF	TGTGCCAGCACTACGGGAGGCTACGAGCAGTACTTC
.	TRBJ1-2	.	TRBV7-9	CASSFPTVLSYGYTF	TGTGCCAGCAGCTTTCCCACAGTCCTTAGCTATGGCTACACCTTC
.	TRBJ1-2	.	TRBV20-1	CSASTPDPGYYGYTF	TGCAGTGCTAGCACCCCGGACCCAGGGTACTATGGCTACACCTTC
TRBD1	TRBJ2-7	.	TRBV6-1	CASRGTGPYEQYF	TGTGCCAGCCGAGGGACAGGCCCCTACGAGCAGTACTTC
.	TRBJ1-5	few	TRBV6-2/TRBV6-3	CASSYTRDTYKNSNQPQHF	TGTGCCAGCAGTTACACCCGCGACACCTATAAGAATAGCAATCAGCCCCAGCATTTT
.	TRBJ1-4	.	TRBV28	CASSPGTVRFRVFF	TGTGCCAGCAGCCCGGGGACGGTTCGTTTTAGGGTGTTTTTT
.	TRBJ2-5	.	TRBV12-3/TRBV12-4	CASSFGLAGETQYF	TGTGCCAGCAGTTTTGGTTTAGCCGGGGAGACCCAGTACTTC
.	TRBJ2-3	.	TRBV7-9	CASSGRGRRTDTQYF	TGTGCCAGCAGTGGGCGGGGGCGCCGCACAGATACGCAGTATTTT
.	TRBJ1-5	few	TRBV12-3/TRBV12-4	CASKAQEDQPQHF	TGTGCCAGCAAGGCACAGGAGGATCAGCCCCAGCATTTT
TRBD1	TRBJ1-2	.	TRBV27	CASSLAGTGQYHGYTF	TGTGCCAGCAGTCTGGCCGGGACAGGTCAATATCATGGCTACACCTTC
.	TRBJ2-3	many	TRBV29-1	CSVAGGAQRGTDTQYF	TGCAGCGTTGCAGGAGGGGCTCAAAGGGGGACAGATACGCAGTATTTT
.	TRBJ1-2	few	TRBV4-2	CASSQANSNYGYTF	TGTGCCAGCAGCCAAGCTAATTCTAACTATGGCTACACCTTC
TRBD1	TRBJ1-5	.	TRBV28	CASRTGVGQPQHF	TGTGCCAGCAGGACAGGGGTAGGGCAGCCCCAGCATTTT
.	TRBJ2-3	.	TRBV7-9	CASSLGWRTSTDTQYF	TGTGCCAGCAGCTTAGGTTGGCGGACAAGCACAGATACGCAGTATTTT
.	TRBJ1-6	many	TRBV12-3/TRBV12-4	CASRTRVSNSPLHF	TGTGCCAGCAGAACCCGGGTCTCTAATTCACCCCTCCACTTT
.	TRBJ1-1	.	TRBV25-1	CASSTTGAMGTEAFF	TGTGCCAGCAGTACGACGGGGGCGATGGGCACTGAAGCTTTCTTT
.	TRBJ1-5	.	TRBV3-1	CASSQGNAGNQPQHF	TGTGCCAGCAGCCAAGGCAACGCGGGCAATCAGCCCCAGCATTTT
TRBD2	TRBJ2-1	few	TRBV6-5	CASRGTSGVGEQFF	TGTGCCTCCAGAGGGACTAGCGGGGTGGGAGAGCAGTTCTTC
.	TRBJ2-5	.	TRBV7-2	CASSWGTAGETQYF	TGTGCCAGCAGCTGGGGGACTGCCGGAGAGACCCAGTACTTC
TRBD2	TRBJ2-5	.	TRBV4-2	CASSRVRTSGGEETQYF	TGTGCCAGCAGCCGAGTCCGGACTAGCGGGGGAGAAGAGACCCAGTACTTC
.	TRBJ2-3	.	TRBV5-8	CASSLRLDLHTDTQYF	TGTGCCAGCAGCTTGCGACTCGATCTTCACACAGATACGCAGTATTTT
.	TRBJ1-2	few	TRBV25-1	CASSESGREAGYTF	TGTGCCAGCAGTGAATCTGGCAGGGAGGCTGGCTACACCTTC
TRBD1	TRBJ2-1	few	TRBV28	CAIRQSGTGTNEQFF	TGTGCCATTAGGCAGTCCGGGACAGGGACCAATGAGCAGTTCTTC
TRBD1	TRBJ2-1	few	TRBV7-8	CASSLETGSGFNEQFF	TGTGCCAGCAGCTTAGAGACAGGGTCAGGTTTCAATGAGCAGTTCTTC
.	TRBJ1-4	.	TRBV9	CASSAGLSRGQNEKLFF	TGTGCCAGCAGCGCTGGGCTCTCCCGGGGTCAGAATGAAAAACTGTTTTTT
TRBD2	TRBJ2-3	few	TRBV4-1	CASSQGRLAGGPKTDTQYF	TGCGCCAGCAGCCAAGGAAGACTAGCGGGGGGGCCCAAGACAGATACGCAGTATTTT
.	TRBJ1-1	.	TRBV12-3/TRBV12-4	CASKFEAAANTEAFF	TGTGCCAGCAAATTCGAGGCAGCGGCGAACACTGAAGCTTTCTTT
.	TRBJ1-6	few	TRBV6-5	CASSYSTTSSYNSPLHF	TGTGCCAGCAGTTACTCAACGACTTCCTCCTATAATTCACCCCTCCACTTT
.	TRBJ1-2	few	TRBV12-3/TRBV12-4	CASSSLPSVLRGYGYTF	TGTGCCAGCAGTTCCCTCCCCTCGGTCCTACGGGGCTATGGCTACACCTTC
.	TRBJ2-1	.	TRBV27	CASSLLSTGRDYNEQFF	TGTGCCAGCAGTTTATTGTCCACAGGGAGGGACTACAATGAGCAGTTCTTC
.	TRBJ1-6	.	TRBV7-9	CASSFRPLNSPLHF	TGTGCCAGCAGCTTCCGACCGTTAAATTCACCCCTCCACTTT
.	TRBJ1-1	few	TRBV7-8	CASSPYGGRNTEAFF	TGTGCCAGCAGCCCCTATGGAGGACGGAACACTGAAGCTTTCTTT